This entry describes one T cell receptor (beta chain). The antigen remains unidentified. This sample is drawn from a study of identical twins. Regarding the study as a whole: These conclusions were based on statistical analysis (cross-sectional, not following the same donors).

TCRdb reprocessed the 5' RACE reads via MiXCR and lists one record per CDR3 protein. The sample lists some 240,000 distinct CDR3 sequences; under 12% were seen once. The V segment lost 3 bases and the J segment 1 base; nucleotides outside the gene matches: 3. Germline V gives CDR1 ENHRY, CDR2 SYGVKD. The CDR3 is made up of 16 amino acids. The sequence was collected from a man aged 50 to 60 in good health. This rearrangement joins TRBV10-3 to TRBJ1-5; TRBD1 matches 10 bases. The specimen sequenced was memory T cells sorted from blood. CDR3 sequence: CAISDGQGVSNQPQHF. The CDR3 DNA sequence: TGTGCCATCAGTGACGGACAGGGGGTAAGCAATCAGCCCCAGCATTTT.